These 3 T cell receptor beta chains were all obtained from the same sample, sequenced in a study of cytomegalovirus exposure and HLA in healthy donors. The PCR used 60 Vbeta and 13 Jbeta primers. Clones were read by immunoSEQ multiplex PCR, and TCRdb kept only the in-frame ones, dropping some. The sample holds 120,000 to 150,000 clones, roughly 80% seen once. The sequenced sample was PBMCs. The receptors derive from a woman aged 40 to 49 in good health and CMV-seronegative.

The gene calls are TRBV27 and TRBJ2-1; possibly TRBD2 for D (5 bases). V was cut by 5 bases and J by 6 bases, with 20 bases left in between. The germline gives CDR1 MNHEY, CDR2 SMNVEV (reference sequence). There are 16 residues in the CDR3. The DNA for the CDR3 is TGTGCCAGCAGTCCCGGAAAACTAGGGATAGGCAATGAGCAGTTCTTC. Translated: CASSPGKLGIGNEQFF.

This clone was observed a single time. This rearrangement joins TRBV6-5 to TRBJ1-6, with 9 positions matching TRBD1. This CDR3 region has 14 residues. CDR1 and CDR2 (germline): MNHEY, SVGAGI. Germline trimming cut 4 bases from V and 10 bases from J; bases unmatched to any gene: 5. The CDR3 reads CASSWGTGSSPLHF. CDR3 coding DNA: TGTGCCAGCAGTTGGGGGACAGGGTCATCACCCCTCCACTTT.

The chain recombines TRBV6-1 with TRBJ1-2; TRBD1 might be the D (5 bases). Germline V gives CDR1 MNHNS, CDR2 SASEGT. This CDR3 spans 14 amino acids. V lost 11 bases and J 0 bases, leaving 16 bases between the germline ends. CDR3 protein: CASRQGPANYGYTF. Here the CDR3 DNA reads TGTGCCTCAAGGCAGGGTCCAGCTAACTATGGCTACACCTTC.